Following are 16 T cell receptor beta chains from one sample sequenced in a study of cytotoxic CD8 clonotypes in ibrutinib-treated CLL. Clones were sequenced by immunoSEQ multiplex PCR, and TCRdb holds only the in-frame ones, with some missing. The table includes over 130,000 clones, over 75% detected once. The material sequenced was PBMCs, taken after 36 months of ibrutinib treatment. The receptors were sampled from a human donor with chronic lymphocytic leukemia.

There are a few counts of this clone. This chain links TRBV4-1 with TRBJ1-2, with D perhaps matching TRBD1 (5 bases). The V end was cut by 2 bases, the J end by 6 bases, with 13 bases between. This CDR3 has 14 amino acids. The germline gives CDR1 MGHRA, CDR2 YSYEKL. CDR3 sequence reads: CASSQLRGVDGYTF. Written as DNA, the CDR3 is TGCGCCAGCAGCCAACTACGGGGCGTGGATGGCTACACCTTC.

The chain links TRBV6-1 to TRBJ1-2, with D perhaps TRBD1 (5 bases). The germline V gene has CDR1 MNHNS and CDR2 SASEGT. Trimming removed 4 bases at V and 5 bases at J, with 11 bases between. The CDR3 covers 13 residues. CDR3 residues: CASSGQFGYGYTF. DNA for the CDR3: TGTGCCAGCAGTGGACAGTTTGGATATGGCTACACCTTC.

This chain links TRBV6-1 with TRBJ1-1, with a weak D call TRBD1 (5 bases). Germline values: CDR1 MNHNS, CDR2 SASEGT. The V end was cut by 6 bases, the J end by 4 bases, with 15 bases between. CDR3 size: 14 residues. The CDR3 here is CASSTMMGGTEAFF. The CDR3 bases are TGTGCCAGCAGCACTATGATGGGGGGCACTGAAGCTTTCTTT.

This chain links TRBV12-5 with TRBJ2-7; tentative D call: TRBD1 (6 bases). CDR3 length: 14 amino acids. The germline V gene encodes CDR1 LGHNT and CDR2 FRNRAP. The germline V and J ends were trimmed by 1 base and 4 bases, with 11 bases remaining between them. CDR3 DNA sequence: TGTGCTAGTGGTTTGGGACAGGCGACGTACGAGCAGTACTTC. This gives the protein CASGLGQATYEQYF.

The chain employs TRBV18 and TRBJ2-7; no definite D call. The V end was cut by 5 bases, the J end by 3 bases, with 11 bases between. CDR1 and CDR2 from the germline V gene are KGHSH and LQKENI. The CDR3 is made up of 13 amino acids. The CDR3 DNA sequence: TGTGCCAGCTCATCCATGGCCAACTACGAGCAGTACTTC. Encoded protein: CASSSMANYEQYF.

The CDR3 sequence is CASGKRESPDTQYF. CDR3 in DNA: TGTGCCAGCGGGAAGCGGGAGAGTCCAGATACGCAGTATTTT. The J gene is TRBJ2-3, the V gene TRBV6-1, with 8 bases matching TRBD2. J gave up 4 bases and V 8 bases, and 8 bases lay outside the gene matches. The CDR3 totals 14 residues. Germline V gene data show CDR1 as MNHNS and CDR2 as SASEGT.

CDR3 sequence (DNA): TGTGCCAGCACCCCTGGCCCAACGGGCGAGCAGTACTTC. This encodes CASTPGPTGEQYF. The rearrangement links TRBV2 to TRBJ2-7; unclear D gene. This CDR3 is 13 amino acids long. Germline values: CDR1 SNHLY, CDR2 FYNNEI. V was shortened by 7 bases and J by 6 bases, with 16 bases between the two germline ends.

This clone was seen only once. This chain's CDR3 is CASTWAQGLAGADTGELFF. The CDR3 DNA reads TGTGCCAGCACCTGGGCCCAGGGACTAGCGGGGGCTGACACCGGGGAGCTGTTTTTT. This rearrangement joins TRBV7-6 to TRBJ2-2; 14 positions agree with TRBD2. The ends lost 7 bases at V and 3 bases at J; junction bases unmatched: 13. The CDR3 runs to 19 residues. CDR1 is SGHVS, CDR2 FNYEAQ, per germline.

The rearrangement uses TRBV5-1 and TRBJ2-2; D could derive from TRBD1 or TRBD2 (5 bases each). The CDR3 runs 14 residues. Germline loops: CDR1 SGHRS, CDR2 YFSETQ. V gave up 0 bases and J gave up 4 bases, with 7 bases separating them. The CDR3 DNA reads TGCGCCAGCAGCTTGGGAGGGGTCACCGGGGAGCTGTTTTTT. It yields the protein CASSLGGVTGELFF.

CDR3 bases: TGTGCCAGCAGTGACCAGTTTGCGGTAGGGGGAGGCTACACCTTC. Translating it yields CASSDQFAVGGGYTF. This rearrangement joins TRBV6-1 to TRBJ1-2; D may be TRBD1 (6 bases). V was clipped by 3 bases and J by 8 bases, with 19 bases between them. The germline V gene encodes CDR1 MNHNS and CDR2 SASEGT. The CDR3 has 15 amino acids.

The V gene is TRBV4-1, the J gene TRBJ1-4; TRBD1 aligns across 8 bases. The V segment lost 3 bases and the J segment 5 bases; nucleotides outside the gene matches: 5. Germline V gene sequence: CDR1 MGHRA, CDR2 YSYEKL. The CDR3 is 15 residues long. The CDR3 bases are TGCGCCAGCAGCCAGCGACAGGGGATAAATGAAAAACTGTTTTTT. Residues: CASSQRQGINEKLFF.

The chain uses TRBV27 and TRBJ1-1; D perhaps matches TRBD1 (6 bases). This CDR3 has 16 amino acids. V was clipped by 1 base and J by 0 bases, with 12 bases between them. Germline CDR1 and CDR2: MNHEY and SMNVEV (reference sequence). Here the CDR3 DNA reads TGTGCCAGCAGTTTATGGGGGCCCGTGATGAACACTGAAGCTTTCTTT. This codes for CASSLWGPVMNTEAFF.

The chain has TRBV27 and TRBJ2-7, with D tentatively TRBD1 or TRBD2 (6 bases each). V was trimmed by 8 bases and J by 2 bases, leaving 13 bases between them. From germline, CDR1 is MNHEY and CDR2 SMNVEV (reference sequence). This CDR3 region has 13 residues. This chain's CDR3 is CASAKGGAYEQYF. As DNA, the CDR3 is TGTGCCAGCGCCAAGGGGGGAGCCTACGAGCAGTACTTC.

The rearrangement uses TRBV6-5 and TRBJ1-3; TRBD1 aligns across 7 bases. The CDR3 consists of 14 residues. V lost 2 bases, J lost 4 bases, and 2 bases stayed unmatched. The germline V gene encodes CDR1 MNHEY and CDR2 SVGAGI. The CDR3 loop reads CASSYGDRGNTIYF. The CDR3 DNA is TGTGCCAGCAGTTACGGGGACAGAGGAAACACCATATATTTT.

The rearrangement links TRBV7-9 to TRBJ2-5; D is undetermined. The CDR3 totals 12 residues. Germline assignment: CDR1 SEHNR and CDR2 FQNEAQ (reference sequence). The germline V and J ends were trimmed by 3 bases and 3 bases, with 5 bases remaining between them. The CDR3 reads CASSLVKETQYF. CDR3 in DNA: TGTGCCAGCAGCTTGGTAAAAGAGACCCAGTACTTC.

This clone ranks as medium-sized (0.01 to 0.1%). This chain joins TRBV6-5 and TRBJ2-7; TRBD1 is a possible D gene (6 bases). Germline V gene lookup returns CDR1 MNHEY and CDR2 SVGAGI. The CDR3 is 14 residues long. V lost 6 bases to trimming and J lost 2 bases, with 14 bases between them. The CDR3 spells CASRVMDSAYEQYF. The CDR3 bases are TGTGCCAGCAGGGTAATGGACAGCGCCTACGAGCAGTACTTC.